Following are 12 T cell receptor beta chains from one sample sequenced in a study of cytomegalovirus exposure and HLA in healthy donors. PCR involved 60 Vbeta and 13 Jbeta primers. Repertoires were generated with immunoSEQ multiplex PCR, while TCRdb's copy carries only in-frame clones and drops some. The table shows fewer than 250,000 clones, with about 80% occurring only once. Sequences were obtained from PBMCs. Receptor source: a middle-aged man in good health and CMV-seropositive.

In nucleotides, the CDR3 is TGTGCCAGTAGTATCTCTAGCGGATACCTCCAAGAGACCCAGTACTTC. It is translated as CASSISSGYLQETQYF. This rearrangement joins TRBV19 to TRBJ2-5, with 7 bases identical to TRBD2. The CDR3 covers 16 residues. Germline assignment: CDR1 LNHDA and CDR2 SQIVND (reference sequence). V gave up 3 bases and J gave up 1 base; unmatched junction bases: 8.

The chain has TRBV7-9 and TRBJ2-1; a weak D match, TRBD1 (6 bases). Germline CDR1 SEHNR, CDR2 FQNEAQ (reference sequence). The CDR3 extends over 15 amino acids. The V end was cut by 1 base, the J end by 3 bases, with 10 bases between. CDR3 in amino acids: CASSLDRDIYNEQFF. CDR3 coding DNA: TGTGCCAGCAGCTTAGACCGGGACATCTACAATGAGCAGTTCTTC.

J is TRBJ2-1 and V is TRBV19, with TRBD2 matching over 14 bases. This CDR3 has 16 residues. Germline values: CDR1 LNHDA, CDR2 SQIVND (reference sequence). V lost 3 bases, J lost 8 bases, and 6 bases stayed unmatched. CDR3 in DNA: TGTGCCAGTAGTATTCGACTAGCGGGAGGGCGGGATGAGCAGTTCTTC. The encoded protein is CASSIRLAGGRDEQFF.

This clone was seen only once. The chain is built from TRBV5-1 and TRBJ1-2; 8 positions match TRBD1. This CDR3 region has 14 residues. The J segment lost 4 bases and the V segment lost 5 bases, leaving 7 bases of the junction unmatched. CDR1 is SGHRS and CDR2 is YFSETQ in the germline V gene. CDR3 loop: CASSLGQGLYGYTF. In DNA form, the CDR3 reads TGCGCCAGCAGTCTTGGACAGGGCCTCTATGGCTACACCTTC.

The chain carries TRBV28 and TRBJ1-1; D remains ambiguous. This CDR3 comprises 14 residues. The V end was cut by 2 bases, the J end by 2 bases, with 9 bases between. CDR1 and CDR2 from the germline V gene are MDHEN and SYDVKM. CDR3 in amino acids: CASSLTVYNTEAFF. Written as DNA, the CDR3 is TGTGCCAGCAGTTTAACGGTCTATAACACTGAAGCTTTCTTT.

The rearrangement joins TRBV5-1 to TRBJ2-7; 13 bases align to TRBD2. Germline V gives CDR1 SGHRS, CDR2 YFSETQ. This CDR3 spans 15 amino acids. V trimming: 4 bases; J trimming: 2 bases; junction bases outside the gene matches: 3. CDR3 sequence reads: CASSLGTSGAYEQYF. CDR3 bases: TGCGCCAGCAGCCTCGGGACTAGCGGGGCCTACGAGCAGTACTTC. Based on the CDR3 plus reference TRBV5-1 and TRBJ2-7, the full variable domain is KAGVTQTPRYLIKTRGQQVTLSCSPISGHRSVSWYQQTPGQGLQFLFEYFSETQRNKGNFPGRFSGRQFSNSRSEMNVSTLELGDSALYLCASSLGTSGAYEQYFGPGTRLTVT.

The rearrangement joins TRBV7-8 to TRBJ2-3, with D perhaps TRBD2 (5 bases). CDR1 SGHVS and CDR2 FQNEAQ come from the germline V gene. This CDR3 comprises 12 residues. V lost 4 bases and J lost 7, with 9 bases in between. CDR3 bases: TGTGCCAGCAGCTCGGGGAAAAATACGCAGTATTTT. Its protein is CASSSGKNTQYF.

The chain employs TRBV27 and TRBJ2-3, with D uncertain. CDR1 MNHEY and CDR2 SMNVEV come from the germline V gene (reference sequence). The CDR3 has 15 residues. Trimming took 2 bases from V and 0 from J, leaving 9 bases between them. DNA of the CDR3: TGTGCCAGCAGTTTACACTCGACTAGCACAGATACGCAGTATTTT. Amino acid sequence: CASSLHSTSTDTQYF.

For the CDR3, the DNA is TGTGCCAGCAGTTTAAAAGGACAGGGGGTTTCTGAAGCTTTCTTT. Protein sequence: CASSLKGQGVSEAFF. The chain couples TRBV27 to TRBJ1-1; 10 nucleotides align to TRBD1. The ends lost 2 bases at V and 6 bases at J; junction bases unmatched: 6. This CDR3 spans 15 amino acids. Per germline, CDR1 MNHEY and CDR2 SMNVEV (reference sequence).

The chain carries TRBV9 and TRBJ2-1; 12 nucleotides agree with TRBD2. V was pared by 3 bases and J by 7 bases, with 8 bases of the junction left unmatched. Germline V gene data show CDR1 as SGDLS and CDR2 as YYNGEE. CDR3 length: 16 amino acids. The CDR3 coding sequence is TGTGCCAGCAGCGAACTGACTAGCGGGAGTCGGAATGAGCAGTTCTTC. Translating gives CASSELTSGSRNEQFF.

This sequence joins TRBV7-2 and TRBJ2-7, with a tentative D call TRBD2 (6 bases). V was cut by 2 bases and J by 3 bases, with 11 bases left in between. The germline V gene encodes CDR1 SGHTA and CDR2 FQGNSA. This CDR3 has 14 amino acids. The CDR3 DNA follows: TGTGCCAGCAGCTTAACTAGCTCCCACTACGAGCAGTACTTC. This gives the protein CASSLTSSHYEQYF.

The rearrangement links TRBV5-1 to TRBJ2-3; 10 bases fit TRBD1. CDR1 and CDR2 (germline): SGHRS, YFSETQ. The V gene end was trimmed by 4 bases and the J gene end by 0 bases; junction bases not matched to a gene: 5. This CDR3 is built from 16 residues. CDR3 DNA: TGCGCCAGCAGCGGGACAGGGGCCCCTAGCACAGATACGCAGTATTTT. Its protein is CASSGTGAPSTDTQYF.